Sequencing of this T cell receptor beta chain was carried out in a study of blood T cells in healthy people across ages. Study summary: When template switching was applied, about one barcoded beta molecule was captured per two T cells.

The V gene's germline CDR1 is LGHNA and CDR2 YSLEER. The CDR3 consists of 16 residues. Trimming pared 1 base from V and 0 bases from J, leaving 11 bases between. Study-wide points: Across the age range, TCR beta diversity per million T cells fell in a roughly linear way.

For the second PCR, which ran for about 6 to 11 cycles, a sample-barcoded 5' primer and a J-beta primer mix were used. In TCRdb, the 5' RACE reads were re-called with MiXCR into one record per CDR3 protein. Of over 1,200,000 distinct CDR3 sequences in the sample, roughly 60% were seen once. Comments on this clonotype: Its specificity is unknown.

The TCR sequence derives from a man between 18 and 29 years old in good health. The source material was blood. This rearrangement joins TRBV4-3 to TRBJ2-3, with D possibly matching TRBD2 (5 bases). The CDR3 here is CASSQVAGTSTDTQYF. In DNA, the CDR3 is TGCGCCAGCAGCCAAGTCGCGGGTACTAGCACAGATACGCAGTATTTT.